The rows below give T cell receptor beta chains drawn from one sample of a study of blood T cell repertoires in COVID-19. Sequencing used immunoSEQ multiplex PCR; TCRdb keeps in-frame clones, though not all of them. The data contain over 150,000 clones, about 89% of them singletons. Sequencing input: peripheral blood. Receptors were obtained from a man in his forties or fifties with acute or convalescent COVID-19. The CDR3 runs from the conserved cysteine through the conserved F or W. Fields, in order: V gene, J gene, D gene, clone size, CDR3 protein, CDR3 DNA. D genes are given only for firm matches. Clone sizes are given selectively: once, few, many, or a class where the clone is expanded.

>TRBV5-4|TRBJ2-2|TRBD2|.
CASSLRAGLAGLRNTGELFF
TGTGCCAGCAGCTTGAGGGCTGGACTAGCGGGCCTTCGAAACACCGGGGAGCTGTTTTTT
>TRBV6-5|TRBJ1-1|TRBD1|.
CASSTTGVDAEAFF
TGTGCCAGCAGTACGACAGGGGTCGACGCTGAAGCTTTCTTT
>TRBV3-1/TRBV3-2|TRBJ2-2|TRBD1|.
CASSYRSRRGRVTSTGELFF
TGTGCCAGCAGCTACCGATCCCGCAGGGGGCGGGTTACGAGCACCGGGGAGCTGTTTTTT
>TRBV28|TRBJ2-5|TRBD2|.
CASSLGTSGSPQETQYF
TGTGCCAGCAGTTTAGGGACTAGCGGGAGCCCCCAAGAGACCCAGTACTTC
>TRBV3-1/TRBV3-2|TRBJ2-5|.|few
CASSQGGGETQYF
TGTGCCAGCAGCCAGGGGGGAGGAGAGACCCAGTACTTC
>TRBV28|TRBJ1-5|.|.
CASSRGTPFGQPQHF
TGTGCCAGCAGCCGGGGGACGCCCTTTGGTCAGCCCCAGCATTTT
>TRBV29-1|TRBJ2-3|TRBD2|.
CSVPVGVLAGVRATDTQYF
TGCAGCGTCCCGGTCGGTGTACTAGCGGGAGTTCGCGCGACAGATACGCAGTATTTT
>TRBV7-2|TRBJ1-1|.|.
CASSLAQNTEAFF
TGTGCCAGCAGCTTAGCACAGAACACTGAAGCTTTCTTT
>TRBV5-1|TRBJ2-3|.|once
CASSFSSSSTDTQYF
TGCGCCAGCAGCTTCTCGAGCTCTAGCACAGATACGCAGTATTTT
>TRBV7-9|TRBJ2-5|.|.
CASSFGQGSQETQYF
TGTGCCAGCAGCTTCGGTCAGGGGAGTCAAGAGACCCAGTACTTC
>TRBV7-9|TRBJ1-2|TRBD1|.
CASSGDRGGYGYTF
TGTGCCAGCAGCGGGGACAGGGGAGGCTATGGCTACACCTTC
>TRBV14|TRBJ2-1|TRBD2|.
CASSHPGTSSTSEQFF
TGTGCCAGCAGCCACCCCGGGACTAGCTCCACATCTGAGCAGTTCTTC
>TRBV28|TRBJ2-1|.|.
CAIQSGQTYNEQFF
TGTGCCATCCAGAGTGGACAAACCTACAATGAGCAGTTCTTC
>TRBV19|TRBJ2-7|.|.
CASSEGIGYEQYF
TGTGCCAGTAGCGAGGGTATCGGCTACGAGCAGTACTTC
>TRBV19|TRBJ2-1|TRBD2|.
CASSLVRRLAANEQFF
TGTGCCAGTAGCCTCGTAAGGCGGCTAGCGGCCAATGAGCAGTTCTTC
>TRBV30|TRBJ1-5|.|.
CAWSIPTAKADQPQHF
TGTGCCTGGAGTATCCCGACAGCCAAGGCCGATCAGCCCCAGCATTTT
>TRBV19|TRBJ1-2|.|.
CASRDLDSPNYGYTF
TGTGCCAGTAGGGACCTGGACAGCCCTAACTATGGCTACACCTTC
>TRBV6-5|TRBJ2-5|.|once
CASSTKDGETQYF
TGTGCCAGCAGCACAAAAGACGGGGAGACCCAGTACTTC
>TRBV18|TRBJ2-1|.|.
CASSPARVQFF
TGTGCCAGCTCACCCGCTCGGGTGCAGTTCTTC
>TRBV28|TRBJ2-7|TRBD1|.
CASSLGDRAYEQYF
TGTGCCAGCAGTTTAGGGGACAGGGCCTACGAGCAGTACTTC
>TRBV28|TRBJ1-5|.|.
CASTGSNQPQHF
TGTGCCAGCACCGGGAGCAATCAGCCCCAGCATTTT
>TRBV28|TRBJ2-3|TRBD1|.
CASSWAGQGGRDTQYF
TGTGCCAGCAGTTGGGCGGGACAGGGGGGACGAGATACGCAGTATTTT
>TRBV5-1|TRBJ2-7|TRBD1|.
CASSLRPTGGVVYEQYF
TGCGCCAGCAGCTTAAGACCCACAGGGGGCGTAGTTTACGAGCAGTACTTC
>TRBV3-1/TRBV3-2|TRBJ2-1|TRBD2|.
CASSQVEGLAAYNEQFF
TGTGCCAGCAGCCAAGTGGAAGGGCTAGCGGCCTACAATGAGCAGTTCTTC
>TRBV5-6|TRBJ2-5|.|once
CASTRQIQETQYF
TGTGCCAGCACCCGACAGATCCAAGAGACCCAGTACTTC
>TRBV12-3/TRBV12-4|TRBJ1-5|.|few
CASTWGGDQPQHF
TGTGCCAGCACTTGGGGGGGGGATCAGCCCCAGCATTTT
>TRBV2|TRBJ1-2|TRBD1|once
CARTGQRGYTF
TGTGCCAGGACGGGACAGCGCGGCTACACCTTC
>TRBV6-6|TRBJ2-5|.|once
CASFATQETQYF
TGTGCCAGCTTCGCTACCCAAGAGACCCAGTACTTC
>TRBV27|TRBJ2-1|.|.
CASSPRTMSSYNEQFF
TGTGCCAGCAGTCCCAGGACTATGAGCTCCTACAATGAGCAGTTCTTC
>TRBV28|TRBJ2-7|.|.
CASRIRDEQYF
TGTGCCAGCAGGATCAGGGACGAGCAGTACTTC
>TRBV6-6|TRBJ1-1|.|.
CASQRSLTEAFF
TGTGCCAGTCAGCGTAGTCTCACTGAAGCTTTCTTT
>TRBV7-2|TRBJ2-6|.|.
CASSYRVTGANVLTF
TGTGCCAGCAGCTACAGGGTAACTGGGGCCAACGTCCTGACTTTC
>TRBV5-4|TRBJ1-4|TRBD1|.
CASSSFGTGNIGEKLFF
TGTGCCAGCAGCTCCTTCGGGACAGGGAATATAGGAGAAAAACTGTTTTTT
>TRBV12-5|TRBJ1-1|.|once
CASGLEEYTEAFF
TGTGCTAGTGGTTTGGAAGAGTACACTGAAGCTTTCTTT
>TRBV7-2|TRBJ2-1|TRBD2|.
CASSLGGGGASGEQFF
TGTGCCAGCAGCTTAGGAGGCGGGGGGGCCTCAGGCGAGCAGTTCTTC
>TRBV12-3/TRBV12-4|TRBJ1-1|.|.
CASSWRENTEAFF
TGTGCCAGCAGCTGGCGGGAGAACACTGAAGCTTTCTTT
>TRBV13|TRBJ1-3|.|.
CASSLYRHGGNTIYF
TGTGCCAGCAGCTTATACAGACATGGGGGAAACACCATATATTTT
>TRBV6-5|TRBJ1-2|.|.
CASSLLSQGAKGYTF
TGTGCCAGCAGTCTACTCTCTCAGGGTGCGAAGGGCTACACCTTC
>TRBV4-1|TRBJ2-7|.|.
CASSQDVTYEQYF
TGCGCCAGCAGCCAAGACGTAACCTACGAGCAGTACTTC
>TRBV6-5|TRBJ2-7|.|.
CASRPPGTSVGEQYF
TGTGCCAGCAGACCACCGGGGACTTCAGTGGGCGAGCAGTACTTC
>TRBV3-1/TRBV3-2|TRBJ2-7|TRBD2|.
CASSAQLAGGYEQYF
TGTGCCAGCAGCGCACAACTAGCGGGGGGCTACGAGCAGTACTTC